The 6 T cell receptor beta chains listed next were all sequenced from one sample in a study of radiotherapy plus CTLA-4 blockade in lung cancer. Profiled with immunoSEQ multiplex PCR; TCRdb holds only in-frame clones, not every one. The sample lists approximately 69,000 clones; roughly 75% were seen once. This sample comprised peripheral blood, obtained from a patient treated with radiotherapy plus ipilimumab. Source of these receptors: a human donor with non-small cell lung cancer who had a complete response to radiotherapy plus ipilimumab.

This clone came up once. This rearrangement joins TRBV7-9 to TRBJ1-1; D is ambiguous. This CDR3 has 15 residues. V was trimmed by 4 bases and J by 4 bases, leaving 16 bases between them. The germline CDR1 and CDR2 sequences are SEHNR and FQNEAQ (reference sequence). The CDR3 nucleotides are TGTGCCAGCAGCTCCAGGAGGGTGACGTTCACTGAAGCTTTCTTT. Its protein product is CASSSRRVTFTEAFF.

The chain couples TRBV7-2 to TRBJ2-1, with TRBD1 as a possible D gene (6 bases). The CDR3 extends over 15 amino acids. Trimming took 4 bases from V and 0 from J, leaving 10 bases between them. Per germline, CDR1 SGHTA and CDR2 FQGNSA. The CDR3, as DNA: TGTGCCAGCAGCTCCGGGACAAGCTCCTACAATGAGCAGTTCTTC. This translates into CASSSGTSSYNEQFF.

The rearrangement joins TRBV6-1 to TRBJ1-1; a possible D gene is TRBD1 (5 bases). The CDR3 spans 14 residues. Trimming left V 4 bases short and J 7 bases short, with 16 bases between. Germline assignment: CDR1 MNHNS and CDR2 SASEGT. CDR3 DNA: TGTGCCAGCAGTGGGACCAACCGGGGGGGTGAAGCTTTCTTT. This gives the protein CASSGTNRGGEAFF.

This clone occurred a few times. V gene TRBV7-2 combines with J gene TRBJ1-6; D is ambiguous. The germline V and J ends were trimmed by 7 bases and 10 bases, with 14 bases remaining between them. This CDR3 region has 13 residues. The germline CDR1 and CDR2 sequences are SGHTA and FQGNSA. The CDR3, as DNA: TGTGCCAGCACCCCGGTCACCGGATCACCCCTCCACTTT. Encoded protein: CASTPVTGSPLHF.

The chain employs TRBV7-2 and TRBJ2-5, with unresolved D. Germline V lookup: CDR1 SGHTA, CDR2 FQGNSA. The V and J ends lost 2 bases and 5 bases respectively, with 9 bases between them. The CDR3 spans 13 residues. The CDR3: CASSLLMAETQYF. DNA of the CDR3: TGTGCCAGCAGCTTACTAATGGCGGAGACCCAGTACTTC.

The chain links TRBV7-8 to TRBJ1-2; TRBD1 might be the D (6 bases). The germline V gene encodes CDR1 SGHVS and CDR2 FQNEAQ. V shed 4 bases and J shed 4 bases, with 13 bases lying between them. The CDR3 covers 14 residues. The CDR3 nucleotides are TGTGCCAGCAGCTATGGGGGGCAGGGCTATGGCTACACCTTC. It yields the protein CASSYGGQGYGYTF.